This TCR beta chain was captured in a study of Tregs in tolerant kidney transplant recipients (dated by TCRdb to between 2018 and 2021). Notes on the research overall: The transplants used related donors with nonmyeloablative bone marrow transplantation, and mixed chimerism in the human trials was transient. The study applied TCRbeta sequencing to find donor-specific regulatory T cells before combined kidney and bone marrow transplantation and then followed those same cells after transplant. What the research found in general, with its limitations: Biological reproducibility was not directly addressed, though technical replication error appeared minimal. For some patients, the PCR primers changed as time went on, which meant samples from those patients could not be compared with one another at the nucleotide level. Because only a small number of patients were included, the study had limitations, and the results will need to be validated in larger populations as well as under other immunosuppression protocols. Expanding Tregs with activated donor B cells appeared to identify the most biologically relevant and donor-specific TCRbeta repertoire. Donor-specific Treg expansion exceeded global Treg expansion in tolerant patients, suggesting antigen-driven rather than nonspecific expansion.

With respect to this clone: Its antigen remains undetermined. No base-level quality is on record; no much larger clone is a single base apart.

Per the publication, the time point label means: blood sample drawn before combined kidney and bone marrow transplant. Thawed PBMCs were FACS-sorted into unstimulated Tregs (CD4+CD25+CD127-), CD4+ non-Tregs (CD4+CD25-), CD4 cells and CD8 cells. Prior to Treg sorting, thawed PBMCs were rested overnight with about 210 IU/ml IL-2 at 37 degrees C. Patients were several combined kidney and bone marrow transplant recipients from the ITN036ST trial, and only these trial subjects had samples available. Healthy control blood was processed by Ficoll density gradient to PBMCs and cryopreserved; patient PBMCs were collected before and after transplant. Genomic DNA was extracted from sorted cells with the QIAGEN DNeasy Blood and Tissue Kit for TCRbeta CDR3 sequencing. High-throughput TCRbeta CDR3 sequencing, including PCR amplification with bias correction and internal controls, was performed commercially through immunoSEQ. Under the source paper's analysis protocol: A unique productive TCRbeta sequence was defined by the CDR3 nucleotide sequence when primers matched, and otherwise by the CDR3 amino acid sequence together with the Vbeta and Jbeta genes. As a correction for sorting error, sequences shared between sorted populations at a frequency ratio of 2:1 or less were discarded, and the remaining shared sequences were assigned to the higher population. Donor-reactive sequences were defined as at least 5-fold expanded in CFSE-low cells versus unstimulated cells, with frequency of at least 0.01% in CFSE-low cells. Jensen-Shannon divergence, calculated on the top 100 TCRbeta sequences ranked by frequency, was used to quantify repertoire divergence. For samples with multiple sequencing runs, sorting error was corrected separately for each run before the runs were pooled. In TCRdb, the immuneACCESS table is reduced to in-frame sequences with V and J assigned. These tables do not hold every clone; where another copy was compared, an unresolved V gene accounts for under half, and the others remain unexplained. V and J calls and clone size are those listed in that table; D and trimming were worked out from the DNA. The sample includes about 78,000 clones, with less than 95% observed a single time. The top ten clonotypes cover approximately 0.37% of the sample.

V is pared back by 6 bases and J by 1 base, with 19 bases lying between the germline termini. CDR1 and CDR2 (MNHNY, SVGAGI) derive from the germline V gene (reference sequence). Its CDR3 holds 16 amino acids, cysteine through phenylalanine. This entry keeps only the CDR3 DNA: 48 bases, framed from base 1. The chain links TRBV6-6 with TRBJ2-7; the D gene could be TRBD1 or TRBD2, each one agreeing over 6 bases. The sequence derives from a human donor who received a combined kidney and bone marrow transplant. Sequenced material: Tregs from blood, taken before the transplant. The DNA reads TGTGCCAGCAGCCTCCGGTCGGGGGCTTCTTCCTACGAGCAGTACTTC. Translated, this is CASSLRSGASSYEQYF.